This T cell receptor (beta chain) derives from a study of blood T cell repertoires in COVID-19. Study context: There were acute and convalescent COVID-19 samples, and they came from the United States, Italy and Spain. The analysed material was cDNA or gDNA that came from T cells, B-cell-depleted T cells, or PBMCs.

In the original processing: Counts of nucleated cells, estimated from reference gene primer amplification, were obtained. Only in-frame clones appear in the TCRdb table, and some are missing; sequencing was by immunoSEQ multiplex PCR. The DNA was the basis for D and trimming; V, J and clone size are from that table. The repertoire holds around 100,000 clones, with under 75% as singletons. The CDR3 is 14 residues long. Trimming cost V 0 bases and J 4 bases, with 9 bases left between them. Per germline, CDR1 SGHNT and CDR2 YYREEE (reference sequence). The sample consisted of peripheral blood. The clonotype was recovered from a man at least 80 years old with acute or convalescent COVID-19. This rearrangement joins TRBV5-4 to TRBJ2-3, with D tentatively TRBD2 (5 bases). CDR3 in amino acids: CASSLGGAPDTQYF. CDR3 nucleotide sequence: TGTGCCAGCAGCTTGGGGGGAGCTCCAGATACGCAGTATTTT. Based on the CDR3 plus reference TRBV5-4 and TRBJ2-3, the full variable domain is ETGVTQSPTHLIKTRGQQVTLRCSSQSGHNTVSWYQQALGQGPQFIFQYYREEENGRGNFPPRFSGLQFPNYSSELNVNALELDDSALYLCASSLGGAPDTQYFGPGTRLTVL.